This entry concerns a single T cell receptor beta chain. The antigen remains unidentified. Just one base apart from a much larger clone, this may be a read error. Researchers generated TCR beta cDNA from about 450 ng of total RNA, relying on a constant-region primer. TCR beta libraries came from three nested multiplex PCR rounds using slightly modified ARM-PCR. Primers for the first two PCR rounds were TRBV1-TRBV30 forward primers and a C-beta reverse primer (roughly 10 cycles per round). TCRdb passed the multiplex PCR reads through MiXCR, listing each CDR3 protein once. This table has over 45,000 distinct CDR3 sequences, over 65% appearing once. Co-extraction of both nucleic acids (RNA and DNA) used about 17-33 mg of unsorted bulk tissue. The patients had histopathologically diagnosed primary liver carcinoma, and their disease was treated by surgical resection. The data belong to a study of tumor-infiltrating lymphocytes in primary liver carcinoma. Study at large: Stage T1-T3 N0M0 tumors spanned about 4 to 11 cm. Samples gave roughly 3.5 to 7.5 million productive TCRbeta reads, similar across tissue types. General study findings and limits: Tumor-adjacent and tumor-blood pairs displayed less overlap than did pairs of tumor regions.

CDR3 length equals 19 residues. After removal of 3 bases from V and 5 bases from J, the junction contained 18 bases not matched to a gene. Germline lookup yields CDR1 SEHNR and CDR2 FQNEAQ (reference sequence). The receptor was derived from a man aged 40-49 years with primary liver carcinoma and hepatitis B virus infection. The sequenced sample consisted of liver tumor tissue from sampling region 5. Subset defined: tumor region T5, tumor centre. The rearrangement uses TRBV7-9 and TRBJ2-7; TRBD2 aligns across 11 bases. In nucleotides, the CDR3 is TGTGCCAGCAGCTTCCCCTCAACGGTGGGACTAGCGGAAGCCCACGAGCAGTACTTC. As protein: CASSFPSTVGLAEAHEQYF.